This is a list of T cell receptor beta chains from one sample in a study of radiotherapy plus CTLA-4 blockade in lung cancer. The data were produced by immunoSEQ multiplex PCR, yet TCRdb's version contains in-frame clones alone and is incomplete. The sample yields 50,000 to 70,000 clones, almost 85% seen once. The sample consisted of peripheral blood, taken from a patient treated with radiotherapy plus ipilimumab. The receptor source for this set is a human donor with non-small cell lung cancer whose response to radiotherapy plus ipilimumab could not be evaluated. CDR3s include the opening cysteine and the closing phenylalanine or tryptophan. The order of the fields is D gene, clone size, J gene, CDR3 length, V gene, CDR3 protein, CDR3 DNA. D genes are given only for firm matches. Clone size appears in some rows only: once, few, many, or a class for an expanded clone.

D gene: -; clone size: -; J gene: TRBJ2-2; CDR3 length: 15; V gene: TRBV27; CDR3 protein: CASRTLGLNTGELFF; CDR3 DNA: TGTGCCAGCAGGACCCTGGGACTTAACACCGGGGAGCTGTTTTTT
D gene: -; clone size: -; J gene: TRBJ2-7; CDR3 length: 17; V gene: TRBV28; CDR3 protein: CASRAGQSRPGSYEQYF; CDR3 DNA: TGTGCCAGCAGGGCTGGACAGTCACGACCGGGGTCCTACGAGCAGTACTTC
D gene: TRBD2; clone size: -; J gene: TRBJ2-1; CDR3 length: 19; V gene: TRBV5-1; CDR3 protein: CASSLAGTSGAIVYNEQFF; CDR3 DNA: TGCGCCAGCAGCTTGGCCGGGACTAGCGGGGCCATCGTCTACAATGAGCAGTTCTTC
D gene: TRBD1; clone size: -; J gene: TRBJ1-3; CDR3 length: 15; V gene: TRBV13; CDR3 protein: CASSFGDSSGNTIYF; CDR3 DNA: TGTGCCAGCAGCTTTGGGGACAGCTCTGGAAACACCATATATTTT
D gene: -; clone size: -; J gene: TRBJ1-4; CDR3 length: 15; V gene: TRBV13; CDR3 protein: CASSLERTVSEKLFF; CDR3 DNA: TGTGCCAGCAGCTTGGAAAGGACTGTCAGTGAAAAACTGTTTTTT
D gene: TRBD2; clone size: -; J gene: TRBJ2-5; CDR3 length: 14; V gene: TRBV7-9; CDR3 protein: CASSLSGVQETQYF; CDR3 DNA: TGTGCCAGCAGCTTAAGCGGGGTTCAAGAGACCCAGTACTTC
D gene: -; clone size: few; J gene: TRBJ2-5; CDR3 length: 16; V gene: TRBV6-6; CDR3 protein: CASSYSSTSPQETQYF; CDR3 DNA: TGTGCCAGCAGTTACTCGAGTACTAGCCCCCAAGAGACCCAGTACTTC
D gene: -; clone size: -; J gene: TRBJ1-3; CDR3 length: 15; V gene: TRBV6-5; CDR3 protein: CASSYAQGTGNTIYF; CDR3 DNA: TGTGCCAGCAGTTACGCCCAGGGGACTGGAAACACCATATATTTT
D gene: -; clone size: -; J gene: TRBJ2-2; CDR3 length: 14; V gene: TRBV7-6; CDR3 protein: CASSQAWGAGELFF; CDR3 DNA: TGTGCCAGCAGTCAGGCGTGGGGGGCCGGGGAGCTGTTTTTT
D gene: -; clone size: -; J gene: TRBJ2-7; CDR3 length: 12; V gene: TRBV5-6; CDR3 protein: CASSFQYYEQYF; CDR3 DNA: TGTGCCAGCAGCTTCCAGTACTACGAGCAGTACTTC
D gene: -; clone size: -; J gene: TRBJ1-1; CDR3 length: 15; V gene: TRBV18; CDR3 protein: CASSPPNSLNTEAFF; CDR3 DNA: TGTGCCAGCTCACCACCTAACAGTCTGAACACTGAAGCTTTCTTT
D gene: TRBD2; clone size: once; J gene: TRBJ2-5; CDR3 length: 14; V gene: TRBV7-9; CDR3 protein: CASSLLAGRETQYF; CDR3 DNA: TGTGCCAGCAGCTTACTAGCGGGGAGGGAGACCCAGTACTTC
D gene: TRBD2; clone size: few; J gene: TRBJ2-3; CDR3 length: 15; V gene: TRBV5-5; CDR3 protein: CASSWTSGGTDTQYF; CDR3 DNA: TGTGCCAGCAGCTGGACTAGCGGGGGAACAGATACGCAGTATTTT
D gene: -; clone size: -; J gene: TRBJ1-6; CDR3 length: 14; V gene: TRBV7-2; CDR3 protein: CASTPGGANSPLHF; CDR3 DNA: TGTGCCAGCACGCCCGGGGGAGCAAATTCACCCCTCCACTTT
D gene: TRBD1; clone size: few; J gene: TRBJ2-3; CDR3 length: 15; V gene: TRBV7-9; CDR3 protein: CASSRRTGAADTQYF; CDR3 DNA: TGTGCCAGCAGCCGCCGGACAGGGGCCGCAGATACGCAGTATTTT
D gene: -; clone size: once; J gene: TRBJ2-7; CDR3 length: 14; V gene: TRBV21-1; CDR3 protein: CASRTSEGLGEQYF; CDR3 DNA: TGTGCCAGCAGGACTAGCGAGGGGTTGGGGGAGCAGTACTTC
D gene: TRBD1; clone size: -; J gene: TRBJ1-2; CDR3 length: 11; V gene: TRBV20-1; CDR3 protein: CSAGGQYGYTF; CDR3 DNA: TGCAGTGCTGGGGGACAGTATGGCTACACCTTC
D gene: -; clone size: once; J gene: TRBJ2-5; CDR3 length: 10; V gene: TRBV7-6; CDR3 protein: CASGVETQYF; CDR3 DNA: TGTGCCAGCGGAGTTGAGACCCAGTACTTC
D gene: -; clone size: -; J gene: TRBJ2-2; CDR3 length: 14; V gene: TRBV7-9; CDR3 protein: CARTQGANTGELFF; CDR3 DNA: TGTGCCAGGACTCAGGGCGCGAACACCGGGGAGCTGTTTTTT
D gene: -; clone size: -; J gene: TRBJ2-3; CDR3 length: 14; V gene: TRBV7-8; CDR3 protein: CASKVAGNTDTQYF; CDR3 DNA: TGTGCCAGCAAGGTGGCGGGGAACACAGATACGCAGTATTTT
D gene: -; clone size: -; J gene: TRBJ1-1; CDR3 length: 16; V gene: TRBV18; CDR3 protein: CASSPSGQGMNTEAFF; CDR3 DNA: TGTGCCAGCTCACCGTCGGGCCAGGGGATGAACACTGAAGCTTTCTTT
D gene: -; clone size: -; J gene: TRBJ1-1; CDR3 length: 15; V gene: TRBV5-4; CDR3 protein: CASSLEGGADTEAFF; CDR3 DNA: TGTGCCAGCAGCTTGGAAGGGGGGGCCGACACTGAAGCTTTCTTT
D gene: TRBD1; clone size: -; J gene: TRBJ1-5; CDR3 length: 15; V gene: TRBV10-3; CDR3 protein: CAISEGTGTNQPQHF; CDR3 DNA: TGTGCCATCAGTGAGGGGACAGGGACCAATCAGCCCCAGCATTTT
D gene: -; clone size: once; J gene: TRBJ1-6; CDR3 length: 12; V gene: TRBV4-3; CDR3 protein: CASSHRGSPLHF; CDR3 DNA: TGCGCCAGCAGCCACAGGGGTTCACCCCTCCACTTT
D gene: -; clone size: -; J gene: TRBJ1-5; CDR3 length: 15; V gene: TRBV5-8; CDR3 protein: CASSERTPSNQPQHF; CDR3 DNA: TGTGCCAGCAGCGAGAGGACTCCTAGCAATCAGCCCCAGCATTTT
D gene: -; clone size: -; J gene: TRBJ2-7; CDR3 length: 12; V gene: TRBV7-2; CDR3 protein: CASSSQGSEQYF; CDR3 DNA: TGTGCCAGCAGCTCACAGGGTTCCGAGCAGTACTTC
D gene: -; clone size: -; J gene: TRBJ1-1; CDR3 length: 16; V gene: TRBV7-9; CDR3 protein: CASSLDLEQGHTEAFF; CDR3 DNA: TGTGCCAGCAGCTTAGACCTCGAACAGGGACACACTGAAGCTTTCTTT
D gene: -; clone size: -; J gene: TRBJ2-2; CDR3 length: 14; V gene: TRBV29-1; CDR3 protein: CSVYGAPNTGELFF; CDR3 DNA: TGCAGCGTTTATGGGGCCCCGAACACCGGGGAGCTGTTTTTT
D gene: -; clone size: -; J gene: TRBJ2-3; CDR3 length: 16; V gene: TRBV5-1; CDR3 protein: CASSLALPGTTDTQYF; CDR3 DNA: TGCGCCAGCAGCTTGGCCTTACCGGGAACCACAGATACGCAGTATTTT
D gene: -; clone size: -; J gene: TRBJ2-7; CDR3 length: 15; V gene: TRBV7-8; CDR3 protein: CASSLDRAPTYEQYF; CDR3 DNA: TGTGCCAGCAGCTTAGACAGGGCCCCTACCTACGAGCAGTACTTC